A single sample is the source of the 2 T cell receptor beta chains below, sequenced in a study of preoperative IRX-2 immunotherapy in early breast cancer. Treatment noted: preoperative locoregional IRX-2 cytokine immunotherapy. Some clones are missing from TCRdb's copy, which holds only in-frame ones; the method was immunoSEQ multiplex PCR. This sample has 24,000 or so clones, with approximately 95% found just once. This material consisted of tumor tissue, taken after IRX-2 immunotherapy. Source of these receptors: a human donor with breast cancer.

The CDR3 DNA sequence: TGTGCCAGCAGTTTACAGGGTCGCACTGAAGCTTTCTTT. It codes for CASSLQGRTEAFF. This rearrangement joins TRBV6-5 to TRBJ1-1; maybe TRBD1 (6 bases). The CDR3 covers 13 residues. V lost 4 bases and J 4 bases, leaving 10 bases between the germline ends. Germline assignment: CDR1 MNHEY and CDR2 SVGAGI.

The CDR3 DNA reads TGTGCCAGCTCACTCGGGTCCTTCAAAGATACGCAGTATTTT. This codes for CASSLGSFKDTQYF. J is TRBJ2-3 and V is TRBV18; D ambiguous. The CDR3 loop spans 14 amino acids. CDR1 and CDR2 from the germline V gene are KGHSH and LQKENI. V was clipped by 4 bases and J by 5 bases, with 13 bases between them.